The rows below give T cell receptor beta chains drawn from one sample of a study of graft-versus-host responses after intestinal transplantation. Sequenced by immunoSEQ multiplex PCR; TCRdb stores in-frame clones only, minus some. Among roughly 20,000 clones listed, about two fifths were seen once. The input for sequencing was alloreactive CD8+ T cells from a mixed lymphocyte reaction culture, taken before transplantation. Receptors originate from a human patient who was an organ donor for intestinal transplantation. CDR3s include the opening cysteine and the closing phenylalanine or tryptophan. D genes are given only for firm matches. Some rows have no size entry. The others give once, few or many, or a class for an expanded clone.

>TRBJ2-1|-|TRBV5-4|-
CASSFPGPIYNEQFF
TGTGCCAGCAGCTTCCCGGGGCCCATCTACAATGAGCAGTTCTTC
>TRBJ2-5|TRBD2|TRBV9|-
CASSADGRDEETQYF
TGTGCCAGCAGCGCGGACGGGAGGGACGAAGAGACCCAGTACTTC
>TRBJ2-5|-|TRBV4-3|-
CASSQDRDFQETQYF
TGCGCCAGCAGCCAAGATAGGGACTTCCAAGAGACCCAGTACTTC
>TRBJ2-7|-|TRBV19|-
CASKTAGYEQYF
TGTGCCAGTAAAACAGCGGGCTACGAGCAGTACTTC
>TRBJ2-3|TRBD1|TRBV10-3|few
CAISRSQMTGVDTQYF
TGTGCCATCAGTCGCTCACAAATGACAGGGGTAGATACGCAGTATTTT
>TRBJ2-2|TRBD2|TRBV18|-
CASSLPGLATGELFF
TGTGCCAGCTCACTTCCGGGACTAGCGACCGGGGAGCTGTTTTTT
>TRBJ2-3|-|TRBV18|-
CASSPRGFDTQYF
TGTGCCAGCTCACCGAGGGGTTTTGATACGCAGTATTTT
>TRBJ2-1|-|TRBV12-5|-
CASGYGYNEQFF
TGTGCTAGTGGGTATGGGTACAATGAGCAGTTCTTC
>TRBJ2-1|TRBD2|TRBV23-1|once
CASGGTSDNEQFF
TGCGCCAGCGGAGGGACTAGCGACAATGAGCAGTTCTTC
>TRBJ1-1|TRBD1|TRBV5-6|-
CASSRPGTGVAFF
TGTGCCAGCAGCCGTCCCGGGACAGGGGTTGCTTTCTTT
>TRBJ2-5|-|TRBV28|-
CASSLPTDPGETQYF
TGTGCCAGCAGTTTGCCAACGGACCCGGGAGAGACCCAGTACTTC
>TRBJ2-7|TRBD2|TRBV27|-
CASSLSGTSGSEQYF
TGTGCCAGCAGTTTATCCGGGACTAGCGGGAGCGAGCAGTACTTC
>TRBJ2-5|-|TRBV4-2|-
CASSLRDWEETQYF
TGTGCCAGCAGCCTCCGGGACTGGGAAGAGACCCAGTACTTC
>TRBJ1-5|-|TRBV27|-
CASSPRYGNQPQHF
TGTGCCAGCAGTCCACGATACGGCAATCAGCCCCAGCATTTT
>TRBJ2-1|-|TRBV6-5|-
CASSEFVGQFF
TGTGCCAGCAGTGAATTCGTAGGTCAGTTCTTC
>TRBJ2-7|TRBD2|TRBV5-1|few
CASSLNSGSHEQYF
TGCGCCAGCAGCTTGAATAGCGGGAGCCACGAGCAGTACTTC
>TRBJ1-6|-|TRBV27|once
CASSFRRPLHF
TGTGCCAGCAGTTTCAGAAGACCCCTCCACTTT
>TRBJ1-1|-|TRBV19|medium-sized
CASKYGNTEAFF
TGTGCCAGTAAATATGGGAACACTGAAGCTTTCTTT
>TRBJ1-2|-|TRBV6-1|-
CASTYGWGYTF
TGTGCCAGCACCTACGGTTGGGGCTACACCTTC
>TRBJ2-3|-|TRBV29-1|-
CSVETGNTDTQYF
TGCAGCGTTGAGACGGGCAACACAGATACGCAGTATTTT
>TRBJ2-2|-|TRBV19|-
CASPFCGRSGELFF
TGTGCCAGTCCTTTTTGTGGGCGTTCCGGGGAGCTGTTTTTT
>TRBJ1-2|-|TRBV11-1|few
CASTPLPPHYGYTF
TGTGCCAGCACCCCCTTGCCACCCCACTATGGCTACACCTTC
>TRBJ2-7|-|TRBV29-1|once
CSVEDQGSYEQYF
TGCAGCGTTGAAGATCAGGGCTCCTACGAGCAGTACTTC
>TRBJ2-7|TRBD2|TRBV5-5|-
CASSPAGSYEQYF
TGTGCCAGCAGCCCAGCGGGAAGCTACGAGCAGTACTTC
>TRBJ2-3|-|TRBV5-4|-
CASSFDRRTVGTDTQYF
TGTGCCAGCAGCTTCGATCGACGGACAGTGGGCACAGATACGCAGTATTTT
>TRBJ2-3|-|TRBV6-1|-
CASQYWQGSADTQYF
TGTGCCAGCCAGTATTGGCAGGGGTCGGCAGATACGCAGTATTTT
>TRBJ2-7|-|TRBV21-1|few
CASSKTGVYRTSEQYF
TGTGCCAGCAGCAAAACTGGGGTCTATCGGACCTCCGAGCAGTACTTC
>TRBJ1-3|-|TRBV12-2|-
CASRLVGIGNTIYF
-
>TRBJ2-7|-|TRBV28|-
CASRRGEAYEQYF
TGTGCCAGCCGGAGAGGAGAGGCCTACGAGCAGTACTTC
>TRBJ2-7|TRBD2|TRBV7-2|-
CASSFLAGFEQYF
TGTGCCAGCAGCTTTTTAGCGGGATTCGAGCAGTACTTC
>TRBJ2-1|TRBD2|TRBV4-1|few
CASSQLADYNEQFF
TGCGCCAGCAGCCAACTAGCGGACTACAATGAGCAGTTCTTC
>TRBJ1-5|-|TRBV9|few
CASSVGDSNQPQHF
TGTGCCAGCAGCGTAGGCGATAGCAATCAGCCCCAGCATTTT
>TRBJ2-7|-|TRBV5-4|medium-sized
CASSWDVRSYEQYF
TGTGCCAGCAGCTGGGACGTCAGGTCCTACGAGCAGTACTTC
>TRBJ2-7|-|TRBV6-6|few
CASSYSRGYEQYF
TGTGCCAGCAGTTACTCCAGGGGCTACGAGCAGTACTTC
>TRBJ2-7|-|TRBV28|-
CASSFGGISYEQYF
TGTGCCAGCAGTTTTGGCGGAATCTCCTACGAGCAGTACTTC
>TRBJ2-3|TRBD1|TRBV10-3|-
CAIRETLPGQGDTDTQYF
TGTGCCATCAGAGAAACTCTTCCGGGACAGGGTGATACAGATACGCAGTATTTT
>TRBJ2-7|TRBD1|TRBV7-8|-
CASSPQDRGFGEQYF
TGTGCCAGCAGCCCGCAAGACAGGGGTTTCGGCGAGCAGTACTTC
>TRBJ2-5|TRBD2|TRBV27|few
CASSLSGGLAGQETQYF
TGTGCCAGCAGTTTATCGGGGGGACTAGCGGGACAAGAGACCCAGTACTTC
>TRBJ2-7|-|TRBV9|-
CASSVAGKGLSYEQYF
TGTGCCAGCAGCGTAGCTGGGAAGGGGCTCTCCTACGAGCAGTACTTC
>TRBJ2-2|-|TRBV5-4|few
CASSQGQGTGELFF
TGTGCCAGCAGCCAAGGTCAGGGCACCGGGGAGCTGTTTTTT
>TRBJ2-7|TRBD2|TRBV7-2|-
CASSTSLAGGGEQYF
TGTGCCAGCAGCACCAGCCTAGCGGGAGGTGGAGAGCAGTACTTC
>TRBJ1-2|-|TRBV11-3|-
CASSFEGDYGYTF
TGTGCCAGCAGCTTCGAGGGGGACTATGGCTACACCTTC
>TRBJ2-7|-|TRBV30|-
CAWSPQGCEQYF
TGTGCCTGGAGCCCACAGGGCTGCGAGCAGTACTTC
>TRBJ2-3|-|TRBV5-1|-
CASSGLPTDTQYF
TGCGCCAGTTCCGGGCTGCCCACAGATACGCAGTATTTT
>TRBJ2-7|-|TRBV9|-
CASSVEETGNHEQYF
TGTGCCAGCAGCGTAGAGGAAACAGGGAACCACGAGCAGTACTTC
>TRBJ2-3|-|TRBV13|once
CASTFGTDTQYF
TGTGCCAGCACGTTTGGCACAGATACGCAGTATTTT
>TRBJ1-2|-|TRBV5-1|few
CASSLGQNYGYTF
TGCGCCAGCAGCTTGGGACAAAACTATGGCTACACCTTC
>TRBJ2-3|-|TRBV10-1|-
CASSGEEVTDTQYF
TGCGCCAGTTCGGGGGAGGAGGTAACAGATACGCAGTATTTT
>TRBJ2-3|TRBD2|TRBV19|-
CASSMGGIPTDTQYF
TGTGCCAGTAGTATGGGAGGGATTCCGACAGATACGCAGTATTTT
>TRBJ1-2|-|TRBV4-1|-
CASSQDTGYGYTF
TGCGCCAGCAGCCAAGATACAGGGTATGGCTACACCTTC
>TRBJ2-7|TRBD2|TRBV27|-
CASSPGLAGWYEQYF
TGTGCCAGCAGTCCGGGACTAGCGGGATGGTACGAGCAGTACTTC
>TRBJ2-7|-|TRBV21-1|-
CASSRRIYEQYF
TGTGCCAGCAGCCGACGGATATACGAGCAGTACTTC
>TRBJ2-1|TRBD2|TRBV29-1|few
CSVEGLAGRSYNEQFF
TGCAGCGTGGAGGGACTAGCGGGGAGATCCTACAATGAGCAGTTCTTC
>TRBJ2-7|TRBD2|TRBV10-2|-
CASSELAGEYEQYF
TGCGCCAGCAGTGAACTAGCGGGTGAATACGAGCAGTACTTC
>TRBJ2-3|TRBD2|TRBV4-1|-
CASSQDQETSGRFTDTQYF
TGCGCCAGCAGCCAAGACCAGGAGACTAGCGGGAGATTCACAGATACGCAGTATTTT
>TRBJ1-1|-|TRBV11-2|-
CASSHMNTEASF
TGTGCCAGCAGTCATATGAACACTGAAGCTTCCTTT
>TRBJ1-1|TRBD1|TRBV2|-
CASRDRAAFF
TGTGCCAGCAGGGACAGGGCAGCTTTCTTT
>TRBJ2-2|-|TRBV5-5|-
CASSVTRLAGELFF
TGTGCCAGCAGCGTAACACGACTAGCCGGGGAGCTGTTTTTT
>TRBJ1-1|-|TRBV14|-
CASSHGRPMNTEAFF
TGTGCCAGCAGCCACGGACGGCCTATGAACACTGAAGCTTTCTTT